These T cell receptor beta chains were read from a single sample in a study of neurological immune-mediated disorders. TCRdb independently ran MiXCR on the 5' RACE reads; one entry per CDR3 protein. The sample consists of around 20,000 distinct CDR3 sequences, around 13% of them appearing once. Input material: PBMCs. These TCRs come from an older woman with HTLV-1-associated myelopathy (HAM/TSP). CDR3s include the opening cysteine and the closing phenylalanine or tryptophan. The D gene is left open where the match is weak. A row's size may be missing; if present it is once, few, many or a size class.

CDR3aa	CDR3nt	v_gene	d_gene	j_gene	abundance
CASSFSANTEAFF	TGTGCCAGCAGCTTCTCGGCGAACACTGAAGCTTTCTTT	TRBV11-2	NA	TRBJ1-1	NA
CASSLSGGRYNEQFF	TGTGCCAGCAGTCTCTCCGGGGGGCGCTACAATGAGCAGTTCTTC	TRBV6-5	NA	TRBJ2-1	many
CASSLGRGGSGNTIYF	TGTGCCAGCAGCTTAGGAAGGGGAGGGTCTGGAAACACCATATATTTT	TRBV7-2	NA	TRBJ1-3	medium-sized
CASSFNRINYEQYF	TGTGCCAGCAGTTTCAACAGGATAAACTACGAGCAGTACTTC	TRBV27	NA	TRBJ2-7	many
CSVGGQGPRKETQYF	TGCAGCGTTGGGGGACAGGGGCCAAGAAAAGAGACCCAGTACTTC	TRBV29-1	TRBD1	TRBJ2-5	NA
CSLFDRMNYGYTF	TGCAGCCTCTTCGACAGAATGAACTATGGCTACACCTTC	TRBV29-1	NA	TRBJ1-2	large
CLPGTANTEAFF	TGCCTCCCCGGGACAGCGAACACTGAAGCTTTCTTT	TRBV20-1	TRBD1	TRBJ1-1	NA
CASSFGLAGGSDTQYF	TGTGCCAGCAGCTTCGGACTAGCGGGGGGGTCAGATACGCAGTATTTT	TRBV7-2	TRBD2	TRBJ2-3	NA
CASSLVGQSNEKLFF	TGTGCCAGCAGCTTAGTAGGGCAGTCTAATGAAAAACTGTTTTTT	TRBV7-9	NA	TRBJ1-4	many
CATSEGQSEKLFF	TGTGCCACCAGTGAGGGCCAATCGGAAAAACTGTTTTTT	TRBV24-1	NA	TRBJ1-4	many
CASSHSGSSYNEQFF	TGTGCCAGCAGCCATTCGGGGAGCTCCTACAATGAGCAGTTCTTC	TRBV3-1	NA	TRBJ2-1	NA
CASSYLRLAGSTDTQYF	TGTGCCAGCAGCTACCTCCGACTAGCGGGATCAACAGATACGCAGTATTTT	TRBV7-8	TRBD2	TRBJ2-3	NA
CASSVSELYGYTF	TGCGCCAGCAGTGTCAGTGAACTCTATGGCTACACCTTC	TRBV10-2	NA	TRBJ1-2	many
CASSPWTGMAYEQYF	TGTGCCAGCAGCCCGTGGACAGGGATGGCCTACGAGCAGTACTTC	TRBV3-1	TRBD1	TRBJ2-7	many
CSARGRTAGTGELFF	TGCAGTGCTAGGGGACGCACGGCGGGCACCGGGGAGCTGTTTTTT	TRBV20-1	NA	TRBJ2-2	many
CASSLSPGDYEQYF	TGTGCCAGCAGCTTAAGCCCGGGAGACTACGAGCAGTACTTC	TRBV11-3	NA	TRBJ2-7	NA
CSAHLRASRGGYEQYF	TGCAGTGCCCACCTGAGGGCTAGCCGGGGAGGCTACGAGCAGTACTTC	TRBV20-1	NA	TRBJ2-7	many
CASSCGDRGPGTATYEQYF	TGCGCCAGCAGCTGTGGGGACAGGGGACCCGGGACAGCAACCTACGAGCAGTACTTC	TRBV5-1	TRBD1	TRBJ2-7	NA
CSARGAGGNLVDEQFF	TGCAGTGCTAGGGGAGCGGGGGGGAATCTAGTGGATGAGCAGTTCTTC	TRBV20-1	TRBD2	TRBJ2-1	many